This TCR beta chain was documented in a study of CD4 T cells in relation to SARS-CoV-2 and coronaviruses (dated by TCRdb to 2020 to 2022). Broadly, across the study: Across all 12 patients in the convalescent cohort, the median age was roughly 40 years, with a range of roughly 21 to 80 years. The approximately 12 convalescent patients included 8 males and 4 females; two subjects were Hispanic. HLA restriction was mapped for shared crossreactive spike epitopes using patient-derived lymphoblastoid cell lines. At the level of individual TCR clonotypes, the study evaluated whether memory CD4+ T cells crossreact between the spike proteins of SARS-CoV-2 and those of common cold coronaviruses. The Adaptive Biotechnologies TCR-sequencing kit was used to sequence samples from three pre-COVID donors and the naive versus memory experiments, while other data came from Illumina-based sequencing. For other donors in the study, expansion assays were sequenced with a different, Illumina-based TCR-beta assay.

Findings and caveats that apply to the study as a whole: Pre-pandemic and post-infection samples were not both contributed by any donor, so tracing of the source of pre-existing responses was limited. Crossreactivity analysis was centred on spike protein, so crossreactivity against other viral proteins was not assessed. Around 65% of donors had memory CD4+ clonotypes that crossrecognized SARS-CoV-2 and at least one common cold coronavirus spike. Significantly weaker SARS-CoV-2-driven expansion was shown by crossreactive clones than by monoreactive clones, consistent with antigenic imprinting. Sequencing naive versus memory cells indicated that the assay picks up memory recall responses, not primary responses primed during culture. Small numbers of patients and of tested TCRs limited the study.

Notes on this clone: Its specific antigen is unknown. Base quality data are lacking; no much larger clone is found one base away.

To separate naive from memory CD4+ T cells, cryopreserved PBMCs first underwent CD4 enrichment and then EasySep naive CD4+ T cell enrichment. Ficoll-Paque PLUS gradient centrifugation was used to isolate PBMCs from either whole blood or leukapheresis product. PBMCs were either cryopreserved at -140°C or used fresh in the expansion assay. The QIAamp Micro DNA Kit was used to extract genomic DNA from the CD4+ T cells. Deep-resolution immunoSEQ TCR-beta sequencing was performed on DNA from uncultured naive and memory CD4+ T cells. Per the original workflow: During preprocessing, nonproductive sequences were removed, as were CDR3s that did not start with C, did not end with F or W, or were shorter than 7 amino acids. Cultured and uncultured naive and memory CD4+ repertoires were searched for CDR3s previously identified as spike- and CEF-reactive. CDR3 homology was measured as pairwise Levenshtein distance, computed with the stringdist R package after trimming three terminal residues from each end. In its TCRdb copy, this immuneACCESS table keeps in-frame sequences only and misses some clones. Where compared with another copy, unresolved V genes explain less than half of these, and the others have no known cause. The V and J calls and clone size were taken over from that table, and D and trimming were inferred from the DNA. The sample table contains approximately 50,000 clones; only one count was recorded for 92% of them. The ten largest clones take up around 0.4% of the sample.

CDR1 SGHTA and CDR2 FQGNSA are derived from the germline V gene. Trimming takes 1 base from V and 5 bases from J, and the germline ends sit 12 bases apart. The CDR3 covers 15 residues, taking in both the cysteine and the phenylalanine. The DNA shown is the 45-base CDR3, in frame from base 1. The chain joins TRBV7-2 to TRBJ2-1; 6 matching bases give a weak D call of TRBD2. This TCR was sampled from an adult with COVID-19. The sequenced sample consisted of naive CD4+ T cells from PBMCs. Per the publication, the cell subset or site label means: naive CD4+ T cells isolated by negative enrichment. This receptor has the CDR3 CASSLDRLGNNEQFF. The nucleotide sequence reads TGTGCCAGCAGCTTAGATAGACTAGGTAACAATGAGCAGTTCTTC.